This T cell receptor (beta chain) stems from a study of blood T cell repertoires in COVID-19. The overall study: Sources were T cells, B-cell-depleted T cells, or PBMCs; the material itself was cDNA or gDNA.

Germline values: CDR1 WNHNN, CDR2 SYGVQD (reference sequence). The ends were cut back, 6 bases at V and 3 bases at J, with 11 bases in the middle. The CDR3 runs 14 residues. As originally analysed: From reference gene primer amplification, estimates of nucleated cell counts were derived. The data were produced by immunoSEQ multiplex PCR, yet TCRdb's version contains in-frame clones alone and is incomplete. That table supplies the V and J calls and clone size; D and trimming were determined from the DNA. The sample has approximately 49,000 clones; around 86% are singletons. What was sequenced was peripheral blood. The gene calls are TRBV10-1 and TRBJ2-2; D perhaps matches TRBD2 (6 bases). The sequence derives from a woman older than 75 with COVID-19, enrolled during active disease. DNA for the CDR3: TGCGCCAGCAGATATCAGCGGGACACCGGGGAGCTGTTTTTT. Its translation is CASRYQRDTGELFF.